This record looks at one T cell receptor (beta chain) sequence and its context. The entry originates in a study of blood T cell repertoires in COVID-19. On the study more broadly: Donors in the United States, Italy and Spain gave samples during acute or convalescent COVID-19. In each case, the material was cDNA or gDNA derived from T cells, B-cell-depleted T cells, or PBMCs.

Authors' processing steps: Quantification of nucleated cells was approximated via reference gene primer amplification. The assay was immunoSEQ multiplex PCR, and TCRdb's table has in-frame clones only and misses some. V and J calls plus clone size are reproduced from that table; the DNA served to infer D and trimming. Here the sample spans approximately 160,000 clones, approximately 80% being singletons. The germline gives CDR1 LGHNA, CDR2 YSLEER. The V gene end was trimmed by 1 base and the J gene end by 2 bases; junction bases not matched to a gene: 8. This CDR3 comprises 17 residues. The rearrangement uses TRBV4-3 and TRBJ1-2, with TRBD1 identical over 9 bases. This TCR came from a man in his fifties or sixties with acute or convalescent COVID-19. The sequencing sample was made of peripheral blood. The CDR3 region has the DNA TGCGCCAGCAGCCAAGCCCGAACCGGGACAGGGAACTATGGCTACACCTTC. Translating gives CASSQARTGTGNYGYTF.